The subject of this entry is one T cell receptor (beta chain). Its specificity is unknown. Additional DNA sequences in this sample encode the identical CDR3. A multiplex PCR was run with 60 Vbeta primers and 13 Jbeta primers. Authors' data handling: As a later analysis found, there were about 80 million unique TCR beta chains, of which about 10 million were shared. The assay was immunoSEQ multiplex PCR, and TCRdb's table has in-frame clones only and misses some. Clone size and V and J calls were adopted from that table, with D and trimming inferred from the DNA. Of 150,000 to 200,000 clones listed, approximately 80% are singletons. These data come from a study of cytomegalovirus exposure and HLA in healthy donors. This CDR3 region has 13 residues. V lost 8 bases, J lost 6 bases, and 15 bases lay in between. CDR1 is MNHEY, CDR2 SVGAGI, per germline. Study-level points and caveats: Later on, an analysis found that several of the most significant clusters appeared to be linked to common viral pathogens, which included parvovirus B19.

The TCR sequence derives from a boy between 2 and 10 years old in good health and CMV-seronegative. V gene TRBV6-5 combines with J gene TRBJ2-3, with D possibly TRBD1 on 6 matching bases. Sequenced sample: PBMCs. In nucleotides, the CDR3 is TGTGCCAGCGGCCTGGGGGCGCCGGATACGCAGTATTTT. It codes for CASGLGAPDTQYF.